Listed here is a single T cell receptor beta chain. This sample is part of a study of blood T cell repertoires in COVID-19. About the study: Specimens from acute and convalescent COVID-19 originated in the United States, Italy and Spain. The cDNA or gDNA used as material had been derived from T cells, B-cell-depleted T cells, or PBMCs.

Per germline, CDR1 GTSNPN and CDR2 SVGIG (reference sequence). The V end was cut by 4 bases, the J end by 5 bases, with 14 bases between. This CDR3 region has 13 residues. As processed by the authors: Reference gene primer amplification gave estimated nucleated cell counts. Measured with immunoSEQ multiplex PCR; TCRdb has only the in-frame clones, and not every one. Clone size and V and J calls were adopted from that table, with D and trimming inferred from the DNA. The sample shows 180,000 or so clones, 70% to 80% of them seen only once. The sequenced sample consisted of peripheral blood. This chain connects TRBV30 to TRBJ1-2; D ambiguous. This sequence originates from a woman between 50 and 59 years old with active or convalescent COVID-19. In nucleotides, the CDR3 is TGTGCCTGGAAGGGAGGTGGCTGGTATGGCTACACCTTC. Translating gives CAWKGGGWYGYTF.